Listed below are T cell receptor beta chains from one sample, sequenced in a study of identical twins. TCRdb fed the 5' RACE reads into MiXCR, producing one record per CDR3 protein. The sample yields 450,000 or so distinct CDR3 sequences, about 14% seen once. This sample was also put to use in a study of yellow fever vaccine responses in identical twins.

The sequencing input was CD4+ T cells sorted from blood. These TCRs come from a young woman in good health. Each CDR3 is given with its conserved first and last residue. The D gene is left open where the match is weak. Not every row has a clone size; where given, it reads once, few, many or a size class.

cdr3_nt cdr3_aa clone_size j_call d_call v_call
TGTGCCAGCAGTGAAGCGGACTTTATAGCCAAAAACATTCAGTACTTC CASSEADFIAKNIQYF NA TRBJ2-4 NA TRBV2
TGTGCCAGCAGCTCCGACTTACAAGAGACCCAGTACTTC CASSSDLQETQYF many TRBJ2-5 NA TRBV7-2
TGCAGTGCTAGAGATCACGGTAATTCACCCCTCCACTTT CSARDHGNSPLHF NA TRBJ1-6 NA TRBV20-1
TGTGCCATCAGTGAGTCTCTACGTCCCGACGAGCAGTACTTC CAISESLRPDEQYF many TRBJ2-7 NA TRBV10-3
TGTGCCAGCAGTCCCGGGACAGTCTACGAGCAGTACTTC CASSPGTVYEQYF few TRBJ2-7 TRBD1 TRBV6-1
TGCGCCAGCAGCCTGCAGGGGGCAGCCACAGATACGCAGTATTTT CASSLQGAATDTQYF few TRBJ2-3 TRBD1 TRBV5-1
TGTGCCAGCAGTTCGCTGGGGTTGAACACTGAAGCTTTCTTT CASSSLGLNTEAFF many TRBJ1-1 NA TRBV27
TGCAGTGCTAGGACAGCGAACACCGGGGAGCTGTTTTTT CSARTANTGELFF many TRBJ2-2 NA TRBV20-1
TGTGCCAGCTCCCAGGGACAGGGGATTAACTACGAGCAGTACTTC CASSQGQGINYEQYF few TRBJ2-7 TRBD1 TRBV18
TGTGCCAGCAGCGTAGTTAGCACAGAAGGGGGAGAGCAGTTCTTC CASSVVSTEGGEQFF few TRBJ2-1 NA TRBV9
TGCGCCAGCAGCTTGGGGCAGGGAGAAAACATTCAGTACTTC CASSLGQGENIQYF NA TRBJ2-4 NA TRBV5-1
TGTGCCAGTAGTATAGGGGGGACAGTTGAAGCTTTCTTT CASSIGGTVEAFF many TRBJ1-1 TRBD1 TRBV19
TGCGCCAGCAGCACGGCTGGACGGTCAGAGTATGGCTACACCTTC CASSTAGRSEYGYTF few TRBJ1-2 NA TRBV5-1
TGTGCCAGCAGCTTACACCCCGGTTCGGGGATACAAGAGACCCAGTACTTC CASSLHPGSGIQETQYF NA TRBJ2-5 NA TRBV7-9
TGTGCCAGCATCAATAGCGGGAGCAGGACAGATACGCAGTATTTT CASINSGSRTDTQYF few TRBJ2-3 TRBD2 TRBV6-2/TRBV6-3
TGCGCCACCAAACCAGAGGGGACTACAGATACGCAGTATTTT CATKPEGTTDTQYF NA TRBJ2-3 NA TRBV5-1
TGTGCCAGCAGGGAGGGCAGGGCCACCTACGAGCAGTACTTC CASREGRATYEQYF few TRBJ2-7 NA TRBV28
TGCGCCAGCAGGCCCAACAGGGATTCGTACCAAGAGACCCAGTACTTC CASRPNRDSYQETQYF few TRBJ2-5 NA TRBV5-1
TGTGCCACCAGCAGGGCGGGACTGAACTATGGCTACACCTTC CATSRAGLNYGYTF few TRBJ1-2 NA TRBV15
TGTGCCAGCAGCTTATTCACAAGAGCTCAAGAGACCCAGTACTTC CASSLFTRAQETQYF NA TRBJ2-5 NA TRBV11-2
TGTGCCAGCAGTTGGGGGACACACAATCAGCCCCAGCATTTT CASSWGTHNQPQHF many TRBJ1-5 NA TRBV12-3/TRBV12-4
TGTGCCAGCGGAAGGGCGGCAGCTACCGGGGAGCTGTTTTTT CASGRAAATGELFF few TRBJ2-2 NA TRBV6-2/TRBV6-3
TGTGCCAGCAGTTTCTTCGCGGGGGGGATGAACACCGGGGAGCTGTTTTTT CASSFFAGGMNTGELFF few TRBJ2-2 TRBD2 TRBV12-3/TRBV12-4
TGTGCCAGCAGTGAACAAGCCCGGCAGGGCGGGGAGCTGTTTTTT CASSEQARQGGELFF NA TRBJ2-2 NA TRBV2
TGTGCCAGCTCGACAGGGGGCAATGAGCAGTTCTTC CASSTGGNEQFF few TRBJ2-1 TRBD1 TRBV7-6
TGTGCCAGCAGAACCATACCACCTGGGGCCAACGTCCTGACTTTC CASRTIPPGANVLTF NA TRBJ2-6 NA TRBV6-2/TRBV6-3
TGTGCCAGCAGTTCCCAAGCGGCTGCTGAGCAGTTCTTC CASSSQAAAEQFF NA TRBJ2-1 NA TRBV7-2
TGTGCCAGCAGTCGACAGGTAGTGAGTCTTCGAGTCACTGAAGCTTTCTTT CASSRQVVSLRVTEAFF few TRBJ1-1 NA TRBV7-9
TGTGCCAGCAGAAAGGACAGGGAGAGCTCCTACGAGCAGTACTTC CASRKDRESSYEQYF few TRBJ2-7 TRBD1 TRBV6-1
TGCGCCAGCATCAGCGGACTTGGGGGTATGGATACGCAGTATTTT CASISGLGGMDTQYF NA TRBJ2-3 NA TRBV5-1
TGTGCCAGCAGTTATACTTCGACGTCGGGGGAGCAGTACTTC CASSYTSTSGEQYF few TRBJ2-7 NA TRBV28
TGCGCCAGCAGTGAGGCGAGGCCCGGGGAGCTGTTTTTT CASSEARPGELFF few TRBJ2-2 NA TRBV10-1
TGTGCCAGCAGCCATGCGGGGGTATCAGAGACCCAGTACTTC CASSHAGVSETQYF NA TRBJ2-5 TRBD2 TRBV7-9
TGTGCCAGCAGCCCTAACTATGGCTACACCTTC CASSPNYGYTF many TRBJ1-2 NA TRBV28
TGTGCCAGCAGCTTGACCGCCGGGATGACACCCTACGAGCAGTACTTC CASSLTAGMTPYEQYF NA TRBJ2-7 NA TRBV5-8
TGCAGTGCTAACAGGGTTACGGAGACCCAGTACTTC CSANRVTETQYF NA TRBJ2-5 NA TRBV20-1
TGTGCCAGCAGTCTAACTAGCGGGGGAAAGACCCAGTACTTC CASSLTSGGKTQYF NA TRBJ2-5 TRBD2 TRBV3-1
TGTGCCAGTAAGACTAGCGGGAGGGGAACGCAGTATTTT CASKTSGRGTQYF few TRBJ2-3 TRBD2 TRBV12-3/TRBV12-4
TGCGCCAGCAGGACTCGGAGTAGCGGGACGTACACCGGGGAGCTGTTTTTT CASRTRSSGTYTGELFF few TRBJ2-2 TRBD2 TRBV5-1
TGTGCCAGCAGGCGGACGACAGGGATGATCGGAGATACGCAGTATTTT CASRRTTGMIGDTQYF NA TRBJ2-3 TRBD1 TRBV6-1
TGCAGTGCCAGGGGCCATAGCGGGAGCGGGCTGCGGGACTACAATGAGCAGTTCTTC CSARGHSGSGLRDYNEQFF NA TRBJ2-1 TRBD2 TRBV20-1
TGTGCCAGCAGTCCTACCCGGGATGAGCAGTTCTTC CASSPTRDEQFF once TRBJ2-1 NA TRBV6-5